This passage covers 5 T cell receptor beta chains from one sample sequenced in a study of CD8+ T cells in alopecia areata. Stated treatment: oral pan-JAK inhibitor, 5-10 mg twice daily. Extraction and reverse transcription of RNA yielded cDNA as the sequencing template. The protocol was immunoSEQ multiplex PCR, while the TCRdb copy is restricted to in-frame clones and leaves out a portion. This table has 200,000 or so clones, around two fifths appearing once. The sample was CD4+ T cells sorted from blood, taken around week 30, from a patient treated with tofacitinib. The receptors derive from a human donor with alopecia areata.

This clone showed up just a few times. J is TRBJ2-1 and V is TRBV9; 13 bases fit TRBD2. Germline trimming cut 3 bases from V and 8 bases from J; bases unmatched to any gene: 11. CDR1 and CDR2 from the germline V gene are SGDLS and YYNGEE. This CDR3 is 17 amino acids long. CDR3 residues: CASSALGLAGANYEQFF. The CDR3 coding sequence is TGTGCCAGCAGCGCGCTCGGACTAGCGGGAGCGAACTATGAGCAGTTCTTC. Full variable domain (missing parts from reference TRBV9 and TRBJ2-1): DSGVTQTPKHLITATGQRVTLRCSPRSGDLSVYWYQQSLDQGLQFLIQYYNGEERAKGNILERFSAQQFPDLHSELNLSSLELGDSALYFCASSALGLAGANYEQFFGPGTRLTVL.

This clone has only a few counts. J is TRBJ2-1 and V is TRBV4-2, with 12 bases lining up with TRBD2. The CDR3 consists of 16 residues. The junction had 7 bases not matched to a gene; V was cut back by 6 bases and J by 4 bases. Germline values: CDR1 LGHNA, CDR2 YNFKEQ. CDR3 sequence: CASRRQGTSGYNEQFF. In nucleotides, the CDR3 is TGTGCCAGCAGGCGTCAGGGGACTAGCGGGTACAATGAGCAGTTCTTC.

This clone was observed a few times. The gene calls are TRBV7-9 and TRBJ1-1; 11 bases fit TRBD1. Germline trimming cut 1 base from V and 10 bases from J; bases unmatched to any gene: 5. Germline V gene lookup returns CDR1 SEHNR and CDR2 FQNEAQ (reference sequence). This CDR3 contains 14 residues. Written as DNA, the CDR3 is TGTGCCAGCAGCTTAGAAGGACAGGGGGCGCGAGCTTTCTTT. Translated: CASSLEGQGARAFF.

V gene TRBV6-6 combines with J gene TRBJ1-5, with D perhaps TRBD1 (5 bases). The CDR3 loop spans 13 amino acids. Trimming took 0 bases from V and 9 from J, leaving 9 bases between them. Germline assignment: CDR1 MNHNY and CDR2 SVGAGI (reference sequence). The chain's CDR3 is CASSYSGAGPQHF. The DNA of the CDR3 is TGTGCCAGCAGTTACTCAGGGGCCGGGCCCCAGCATTTT.

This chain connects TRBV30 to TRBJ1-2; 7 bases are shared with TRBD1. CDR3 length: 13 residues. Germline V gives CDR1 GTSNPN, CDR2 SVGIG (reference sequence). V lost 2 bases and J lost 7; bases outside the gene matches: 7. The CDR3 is CAWSSTGVGGYTF. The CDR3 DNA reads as TGTGCCTGGAGTAGCACAGGGGTGGGTGGCTACACCTTC. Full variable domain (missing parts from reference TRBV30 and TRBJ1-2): SQTIHQWPATLVQPVGSPLSLECTVEGTSNPNLYWYRQAAGRGLQLLFYSVGIGQISSEVPQNLSASRPQDRQFILSSKKLLLSDSGFYLCAWSSTGVGGYTFGSGTRLTVV.